The clone carrying this TCR beta chain was recorded many times. Its matching antigen is unknown. This specimen belongs to a study of spatial heterogeneity in lung cancer. Study details: The donor group consisted of around 77 patients who had untreated, early-stage non-small cell lung cancer.

V shed 3 bases and J 6 bases; nucleotides not matched to a gene: 9. CDR3 size: 15 residues. In germline, CDR1 is ENHRY, CDR2 SYGVKD. The study tagged each TCR cDNA molecule with a unique molecular identifier. MiXCR was run by TCRdb on the 5' RACE reads, yielding one entry per CDR3 protein. The repertoire holds 30,000 to 40,000 distinct CDR3 sequences, with 6% to 9.5% as singletons. Time point meaning: blood at routine non-recurrence follow-up after resection. TCRs were sequenced from unsorted whole RNA of tumor, nontumor lung or PBMC. Notes on the study in general: Ubiquitous expanded tumor TCRs appeared in blood more at resection than follow-up.

The rearrangement uses TRBV10-3 and TRBJ2-3; 7 nucleotides match TRBD2. The input for sequencing was PBMCs, taken at follow-up. This receptor was identified in a male donor with early-stage non-small cell lung cancer. CDR3 amino acids: CAISDERGGRDTQYF. Written as DNA, the CDR3 is TGTGCCATCAGTGACGAGCGGGGAGGGAGGGATACGCAGTATTTT.